The 29 T cell receptor beta chains in this list originate from one sample, sequenced in a study of neoadjuvant anti-PD-1 for oral cavity cancer. Libraries were prepared by immunoSEQ multiplex PCR; TCRdb keeps only in-frame clonotypes and omits some of them. The table has about 14,000 clones, around three quarters seen once. Sequences were derived from PBMCs, sampled before nivolumab (anti-PD-1) treatment. The receptors here all came from a person aged 40-85 years with oral cavity squamous cell carcinoma.

V usage is TRBV6-5 and J usage is TRBJ1-2; D is possibly TRBD1 (5 bases). Trimming removed 2 bases from V and 4 bases from J, with 11 bases in between. Germline V gives CDR1 MNHEY, CDR2 SVGAGI. The CDR3 consists of 14 residues. The CDR3 loop reads CASSYGAGLYGYTF. The CDR3 DNA follows: TGTGCCAGCAGTTACGGGGCAGGGCTCTATGGCTACACCTTC.

The V gene is TRBV29-1, the J gene TRBJ1-2, with D maybe TRBD1 (5 bases). The CDR3 loop spans 15 amino acids. Per the germline V gene, CDR1 is SQVTM and CDR2 is ANQGSEA. V lost 4 bases, J lost 6 bases, and 21 bases lay in between. The CDR3 bases are TGCAGCGTTGGGGCACCACAAGACAGCCCGGATGGCTACACCTTC. Its protein product is CSVGAPQDSPDGYTF.

The CDR3, as DNA: TGTGCCAGCAGCCCGCAGACAGGTACCTCTGGAAACACCATATATTTT. As protein: CASSPQTGTSGNTIYF. This sequence joins TRBV14 and TRBJ1-3, with a weak D call TRBD1 (6 bases). The CDR3 has 16 amino acids. Germline V lookup: CDR1 SGHDN, CDR2 FVKESK. Trimming pared 4 bases from V and 0 bases from J, leaving 13 bases between.

The CDR3 DNA reads as TGCGCCAGCACCCCGGGACAGGGTCAGCCCCAGCATTTT. Protein product: CASTPGQGQPQHF. J is TRBJ1-5 and V is TRBV10-2; TRBD1 matches 9 bases. The trim removed 7 bases at V and 6 bases at J, leaving 4 bases unmatched. CDR1 and CDR2 (germline): WSHSY, SAAADI. This CDR3 contains 13 residues.

The J gene is TRBJ2-2, the V gene TRBV6-4; the D gene is possibly TRBD2 (5 bases). This CDR3 is 15 amino acids long. Per the germline V gene, CDR1 is MRHNA and CDR2 is SNTAGT. V was pared by 2 bases and J by 4 bases, with 11 bases between. The CDR3 reads CASSDRVGGTGELFF. The CDR3 DNA reads TGTGCCAGCAGTGACAGGGTCGGAGGCACCGGGGAGCTGTTTTTT.

The chain carries TRBV27 and TRBJ2-3; D is unclear. Trimming took off 7 bases at V and 2 bases at J, with 13 bases between the two ends. CDR1 is MNHEY, CDR2 SMNVEV, per germline (reference sequence). CDR3 length: 14 amino acids. The CDR3 DNA sequence: TGTGCCAGCAAGGTATTCTCCCCCACAGATACGCAGTATTTT. It specifies CASKVFSPTDTQYF.

The V and J genes are TRBV28 and TRBJ1-5; D gene uncertain. CDR1 and CDR2 (germline): MDHEN, SYDVKM. The CDR3 has 15 amino acids. The germline V and J ends were trimmed by 6 bases and 1 base, with 13 bases remaining between them. The CDR3 coding sequence is TGTGCCAGCAGAAGAATCCGAGAGAGCAATCAGCCCCAGCATTTT. This codes for CASRRIRESNQPQHF. Looking up the rest from reference TRBV28 and TRBJ1-5 gives the full variable domain: DVKVTQSSRYLVKRTGEKVFLECVQDMDHENMFWYRQDPGLGLRLIYFSYDVKMKEKGDIPEGYSVSREKKERFSLILESASTNQTSMYLCASRRIRESNQPQHFGDGTRLSIL.

The chain couples TRBV7-9 to TRBJ1-2, with 12 bases aligning to TRBD1. V shed 5 bases and J 7 bases; nucleotides not matched to a gene: 5. The CDR3 is 14 residues long. From germline, CDR1 is SEHNR and CDR2 FQNEAQ (reference sequence). The CDR3 nucleotides are TGTGCCAGCAGCACGGGACAGGGGGCGGTTGGCTACACCTTC. Protein: CASSTGQGAVGYTF.

The V gene is TRBV7-9, the J gene TRBJ1-5; TRBD1 matches at 7 bases. Trimming cost V 5 bases and J 7 bases; bases outside gene matches: 8. There are 14 residues in the CDR3. Germline CDR1 is SEHNR and CDR2 is FQNEAQ (reference sequence). CDR3 DNA sequence: TGTGCCAGCAGCCCAGGGACAGCAAGGCAGCCCCAGCATTTT. Its translation is CASSPGTARQPQHF. The full variable domain, in which reference TRBV7-9 and TRBJ1-5 provide the parts outside the CDR3, is DTGVSQNPRHKITKRGQNVTFRCDPISEHNRLYWYRQTLGQGPEFLTYFQNEAQLEKSRLLSDRFSAERPKGSFSTLEIQRTEQGDSAMYLCASSPGTARQPQHFGDGTRLSIL.

The chain links TRBV6-5 to TRBJ2-5; D uncertain. Germline CDR1 MNHEY, CDR2 SVGAGI. The CDR3 is 15 residues long. The germline V and J ends were trimmed by 7 bases and 2 bases, with 17 bases remaining between them. The DNA of the CDR3 is TGTGCCAGCAAAAGGTTGGGTGTTGGGCAAGAGACCCAGTACTTC. This sequence encodes CASKRLGVGQETQYF.

The chain recombines TRBV27 with TRBJ2-3; D is ambiguous. Between the trimmed V and J ends, which lost 7 bases and 1 base, there was a span of 9 bases. This CDR3 is 13 amino acids long. Germline CDR1 MNHEY, CDR2 SMNVEV (reference sequence). CDR3 DNA sequence: TGTGCCAGCACGGCTACGCGCACAGATACGCAGTATTTT. Translating it yields CASTATRTDTQYF.

The V and J genes are TRBV30 and TRBJ2-2; TRBD1 agrees at 9 bases. This CDR3 comprises 15 residues. CDR1 is GTSNPN and CDR2 is SVGIG in the germline V gene (reference sequence). The ends lost 2 bases at V and 3 bases at J; junction bases unmatched: 4. In DNA, the CDR3 is TGTGCCTGGAGTCCCCGGGACAGGGACACCGGGGAGCTGTTTTTT. It is translated as CAWSPRDRDTGELFF.

The chain uses TRBV15 and TRBJ2-7; TRBD2 agrees at 8 bases. J was trimmed by 6 bases and V by 5 bases; bases with no gene match: 9. The CDR3 length is 14 residues. The V gene's germline CDR1 is LNHNV and CDR2 YYDKDF (reference sequence). In DNA, the CDR3 is TGTGCCACCAGCGTTCGGACCCGGGAGGGCGAGCAGTACTTC. Amino acid sequence: CATSVRTREGEQYF.

This rearrangement joins TRBV5-4 to TRBJ2-7; 8 bases are shared with TRBD2. The trim removed 6 bases at V and 5 bases at J, leaving 10 bases unmatched. The CDR3 is 14 amino acids. The germline V gene encodes CDR1 SGHNT and CDR2 YYREEE (reference sequence). CDR3 in DNA: TGTGCCAGCACCAGAGCGGGGGCGAAAGACGAGCAGTACTTC. This sequence encodes CASTRAGAKDEQYF. Based on the CDR3 plus reference TRBV5-4 and TRBJ2-7, the full variable domain is ETGVTQSPTHLIKTRGQQVTLRCSSQSGHNTVSWYQQALGQGPQFIFQYYREEENGRGNFPPRFSGLQFPNYSSELNVNALELDDSALYLCASTRAGAKDEQYFGPGTRLTVT.

The chain joins TRBV6-1 to TRBJ1-6; 10 bases match TRBD1. The V gene end was trimmed by 8 bases and the J gene end by 0 bases; junction bases not matched to a gene: 1. There are 15 residues in the CDR3. CDR1 and CDR2 (germline): MNHNS, SASEGT. The CDR3 DNA reads as TGTGCCAGCCGGGACAGGGGCTCCTATAATTCACCCCTCCACTTT. Residues: CASRDRGSYNSPLHF.

This chain joins TRBV5-1 and TRBJ2-2; TRBD2 agrees at 8 bases. The CDR3 is 18 residues long. V was pared by 2 bases and J by 5 bases, with 14 bases of the junction left unmatched. Germline values: CDR1 SGHRS, CDR2 YFSETQ. The CDR3 DNA sequence: TGCGCCAGCAGCTTCGGGGTCTTAGCGGGATCGGGGACCGGGGAGCTGTTTTTT. This sequence encodes CASSFGVLAGSGTGELFF.

The chain is built from TRBV5-1 and TRBJ1-1; D remains unclear. Germline CDR1 reads SGHRS; CDR2 reads YFSETQ. The CDR3 is 13 amino acids. Trimming took off 0 bases at V and 1 base at J, with 4 bases between the two ends. The DNA for the CDR3 is TGCGCCAGCAGCTTGGGTGCGAACACTGAAGCTTTCTTT. Protein sequence: CASSLGANTEAFF.

This clone turned up a few times. The chain combines TRBV28 with TRBJ1-2; D perhaps matches TRBD1 (5 bases). This CDR3 is 12 amino acids long. Per germline, CDR1 MDHEN and CDR2 SYDVKM. Trimming took off 5 bases at V and 4 bases at J, with 8 bases between the two ends. The CDR3: CASSATVYGYTF. Here the CDR3 DNA reads TGTGCCAGCAGTGCGACAGTCTATGGCTACACCTTC.

This rearrangement joins TRBV7-8 to TRBJ1-2, with a possible D match to TRBD1 (5 bases). CDR1 is SGHVS, CDR2 FQNEAQ, per germline. The ends were cut back, 3 bases at V and 0 bases at J, with 11 bases in the middle. The CDR3 runs 15 residues. CDR3 sequence (DNA): TGTGCCAGCAGCTTCCAGGGAGTTTCTAACTATGGCTACACCTTC. Protein sequence: CASSFQGVSNYGYTF.

This clone was counted between two and nine times. The chain combines TRBV7-4 with TRBJ1-2; D uncertain. The CDR3 extends over 14 amino acids. The germline CDR1 and CDR2 sequences are SGHVT and SQSDAQ. V lost 3 bases and J 7 bases, leaving 15 bases between the germline ends. CDR3 sequence (DNA): TGTGCCAGCAGCTTGGTGAGTACCCTCGGTGGCTACACCTTC. Its protein is CASSLVSTLGGYTF. The full variable domain, rest sourced from reference TRBV7-4 and TRBJ1-2, is GAGVSQSPRYKVAKRGRDVALRCDSISGHVTLYWYRQTLGQGSEVLTYSQSDAQRDKSGRPSGRFSAERPERSVSTLKIQRTEQGDSAVYLCASSLVSTLGGYTFGSGTRLTVV.

The chain couples TRBV27 to TRBJ1-2, with 9 bases fitting TRBD1. V lost 6 bases to trimming and J lost 6 bases; unmatched junction nucleotides: 5. This CDR3 contains 13 residues. The germline gives CDR1 MNHEY, CDR2 SMNVEV (reference sequence). Here the CDR3 reads CASRPTGGDGYTF. The CDR3 DNA follows: TGTGCCAGCAGGCCTACAGGGGGCGATGGCTACACCTTC.

This clone was picked up a small number of times. The germline gene is not matched at one end of the junction; a read error may be the cause. The chain uses TRBV7-2 and TRBJ2-1, with D tentatively TRBD2 (6 bases). The germline CDR1 and CDR2 sequences are SGHTA and FQGNSA. The CDR3 contains 14 residues. CDR3 nucleotide sequence: TGTGCCACCAGCCGGGACTCCTACTACAATGAGCAGTTCTTC. It encodes CATSRDSYYNEQFF. Combining the CDR3 with reference TRBV7-2 and TRBJ2-1 gives the whole variable domain GAGVSQSPSNKVTEKGKDVELRCDPISGHTALYWYRQSLGQGLEFLIYFQGNSAPDKSGLPSDRFSAERTGGSVSTLTIQRTQQEDSAVYLCATSRDSYYNEQFFGPGTRLTVL.

The CDR3: CAIGLAGETQYF. For the CDR3, the DNA is TGTGCCATCGGACTCGCGGGGGAGACCCAGTACTTC. This chain uses TRBV27 with TRBJ2-5; possibly TRBD2 for D (6 bases). The CDR3 is 12 amino acids. Germline-derived CDR1 and CDR2 are MNHEY and SMNVEV (reference sequence). Trimming took 10 bases from V and 5 from J, leaving 14 bases between them.

The chain employs TRBV5-1 and TRBJ2-7; TRBD1 agrees at 9 bases. This CDR3 is built from 14 residues. CDR1 and CDR2 (germline): SGHRS, YFSETQ. V gave up 4 bases and J gave up 4 bases; unmatched junction bases: 6. The CDR3, as DNA: TGCGCCAGCAGCCCTGACGGGACAGGGTACGAGCAGTACTTC. It specifies CASSPDGTGYEQYF.

V gene TRBV5-1 combines with J gene TRBJ2-5; 7 bases fit TRBD1. The CDR3 contains 15 residues. Germline CDR1 reads SGHRS; CDR2 reads YFSETQ. After removal of 0 bases from V and 5 bases from J, the junction contained 7 bases not matched to a gene. The CDR3, as DNA: TGCGCCAGCAGCTTGGCCTCGAAACAGGGGGAGACCCAGTACTTC. It specifies CASSLASKQGETQYF. The full variable domain, its missing parts supplied by reference TRBV5-1 and TRBJ2-5, is KAGVTQTPRYLIKTRGQQVTLSCSPISGHRSVSWYQQTPGQGLQFLFEYFSETQRNKGNFPGRFSGRQFSNSRSEMNVSTLELGDSALYLCASSLASKQGETQYFGPGTRLLVL.

This chain connects TRBV30 to TRBJ2-3; TRBD1 aligns across 10 bases. Germline values: CDR1 GTSNPN, CDR2 SVGIG (reference sequence). This CDR3 is built from 14 residues. After removal of 8 bases from V and 1 base from J, the junction contained 6 bases not matched to a gene. The CDR3 protein is CASPGTGGTDTQYF. CDR3 sequence (DNA): TGTGCCAGCCCCGGGACAGGGGGCACAGATACGCAGTATTTT.

This clone has only a few counts. This sequence joins TRBV23-1 and TRBJ1-2; D gene uncertain. TRBV23-1 is an ORF, with its function uncertain. The CDR3 sequence is 11 residues long. The ends were cut back, 4 bases at V and 7 bases at J, with 7 bases in the middle. The CDR3 nucleotides are TGCGCCAGCAGTCGGTGTTCTGGCTACACCTTC. This gives the protein CASSRCSGYTF.

Written as DNA, the CDR3 is TGCAGCGTTGGGAAATCCTATGGCTACACCTTC. Translation: CSVGKSYGYTF. The V gene is TRBV29-1, the J gene TRBJ1-2, with D hard to call. Germline-derived CDR1 and CDR2 are SQVTM and ANQGSEA. Trimming removed 4 bases from V and 4 bases from J, with 7 bases in between. The CDR3 contains 11 residues. Full variable domain (remainder filled in from reference TRBV29-1 and TRBJ1-2): SAVISQKPSRDICQRGTSLTIQCQVDSQVTMMFWYRQQPGQSLTLIATANQGSEATYESGFVIDKFPISRPNLTFSTLTVSNMSPEDSSIYLCSVGKSYGYTFGSGTRLTVV.

This chain uses TRBV2 with TRBJ1-5, with unresolved D. This CDR3 has 15 residues. Germline V gives CDR1 SNHLY, CDR2 FYNNEI. V was clipped by 4 bases and J by 4 bases, with 14 bases between them. CDR3 sequence: CASSGWTGGNQPQHF. CDR3 bases: TGTGCCAGCAGTGGGTGGACCGGAGGAAATCAGCCCCAGCATTTT.